This T cell receptor (beta chain) was documented in a study of blood T cell repertoires in COVID-19. Libraries were prepared by immunoSEQ multiplex PCR; TCRdb keeps only in-frame clonotypes and omits some of them. The table records some 200,000 clones, 86% of them present only once. Trimming left V 0 bases short and J 5 bases short, with 13 bases between. CDR3 length: 15 amino acids. Germline V gives CDR1 MNHEY, CDR2 SMNVEV (reference sequence). This chain links TRBV27 with TRBJ1-1; no clear D. This receptor was taken from a man in his fifties with acute or convalescent COVID-19. The sequenced material came from peripheral blood. This CDR3 is CASSLSPFLQTEAFF. For the CDR3, the DNA is TGTGCCAGCAGTTTATCCCCCTTCTTGCAGACTGAAGCTTTCTTT.